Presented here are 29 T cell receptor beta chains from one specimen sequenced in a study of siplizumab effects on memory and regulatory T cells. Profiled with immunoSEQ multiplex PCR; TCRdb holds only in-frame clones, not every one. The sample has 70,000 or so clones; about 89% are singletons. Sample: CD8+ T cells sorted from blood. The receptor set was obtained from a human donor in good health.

The CDR3 protein is CASSLFRGADTQYF. CDR3 DNA sequence: TGCGCCAGCAGCCTCTTCAGAGGGGCCGATACGCAGTATTTT. The chain combines TRBV4-1 with TRBJ2-3; perhaps D is TRBD1 or TRBD2 (5 bases each). CDR3 size: 14 residues. Germline assignment: CDR1 MGHRA and CDR2 YSYEKL. With 4 bases removed from V and 6 bases from J, the gap between germline ends came to 14 bases.

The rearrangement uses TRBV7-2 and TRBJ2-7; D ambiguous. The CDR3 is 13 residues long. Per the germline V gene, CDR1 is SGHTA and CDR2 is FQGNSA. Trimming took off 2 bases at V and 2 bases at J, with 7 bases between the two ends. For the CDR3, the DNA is TGTGCCAGCAGCTTAAGCAGTACCTACGAGCAGTACTTC. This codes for CASSLSSTYEQYF.

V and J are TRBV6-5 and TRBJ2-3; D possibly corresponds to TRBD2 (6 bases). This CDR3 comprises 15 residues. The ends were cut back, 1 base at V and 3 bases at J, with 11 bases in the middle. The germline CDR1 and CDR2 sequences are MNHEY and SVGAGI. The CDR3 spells CASSYFPGGTDTQYF. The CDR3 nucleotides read TGTGCCAGCAGTTACTTTCCCGGGGGAACAGATACGCAGTATTTT.

CDR3 sequence: CASSLEGPFYGYTF. Here the CDR3 DNA reads TGTGCCAGCTCGCTGGAGGGACCCTTCTATGGCTACACCTTC. The rearrangement uses TRBV18 and TRBJ1-2; weak D call: TRBD1 (5 bases). The CDR3 covers 14 residues. CDR1 and CDR2 from the germline V gene are KGHSH and LQKENI. V lost 6 bases and J 4 bases, leaving 15 bases between the germline ends.

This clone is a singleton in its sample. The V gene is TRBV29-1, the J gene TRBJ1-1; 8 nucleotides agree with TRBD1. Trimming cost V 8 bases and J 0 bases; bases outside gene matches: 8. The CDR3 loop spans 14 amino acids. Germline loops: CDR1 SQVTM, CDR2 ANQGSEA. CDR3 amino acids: CSFSDRVVNTEAFF. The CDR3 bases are TGCAGCTTCTCGGACAGGGTCGTGAACACTGAAGCTTTCTTT.

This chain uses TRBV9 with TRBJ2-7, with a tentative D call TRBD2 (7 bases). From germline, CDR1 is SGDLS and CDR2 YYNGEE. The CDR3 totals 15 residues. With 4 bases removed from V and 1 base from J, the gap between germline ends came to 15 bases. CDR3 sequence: CASSPRGGGSYEQYF. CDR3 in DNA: TGTGCCAGCAGCCCCAGGGGAGGGGGATCCTACGAGCAGTACTTC.

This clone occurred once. The CDR3 DNA reads as TGTGCCAGCAGCTTAGTATCCGGTACTAATGAAAAACTGTTTTTT. It specifies CASSLVSGTNEKLFF. The chain has TRBV7-9 and TRBJ1-4; D call uncertain. Per germline, CDR1 SEHNR and CDR2 FQNEAQ (reference sequence). V lost 1 base and J 2 bases, leaving 8 bases between the germline ends. The CDR3 length is 15 residues.

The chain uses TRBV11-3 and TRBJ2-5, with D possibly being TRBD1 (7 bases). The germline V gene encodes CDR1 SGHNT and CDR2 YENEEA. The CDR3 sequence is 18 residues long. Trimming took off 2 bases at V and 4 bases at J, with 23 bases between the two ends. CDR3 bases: TGTGCCAGCAGCTTACAAGAGGGACCCAGGGGGGAGAGAGAGACCCAGTACTTC. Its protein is CASSLQEGPRGERETQYF.

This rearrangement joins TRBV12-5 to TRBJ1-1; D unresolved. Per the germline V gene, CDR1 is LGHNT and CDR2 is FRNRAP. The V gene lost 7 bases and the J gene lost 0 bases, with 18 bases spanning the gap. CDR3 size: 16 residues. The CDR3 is CASDSGSVSVNTEAFF. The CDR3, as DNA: TGTGCTAGTGATTCCGGCTCCGTTTCGGTGAACACTGAAGCTTTCTTT.

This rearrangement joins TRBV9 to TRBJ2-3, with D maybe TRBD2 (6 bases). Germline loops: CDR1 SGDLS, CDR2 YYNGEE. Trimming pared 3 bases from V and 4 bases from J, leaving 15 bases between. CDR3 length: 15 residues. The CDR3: CASSEKGLGPDTQYF. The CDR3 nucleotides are TGTGCCAGCAGCGAAAAGGGACTCGGCCCAGATACGCAGTATTTT.

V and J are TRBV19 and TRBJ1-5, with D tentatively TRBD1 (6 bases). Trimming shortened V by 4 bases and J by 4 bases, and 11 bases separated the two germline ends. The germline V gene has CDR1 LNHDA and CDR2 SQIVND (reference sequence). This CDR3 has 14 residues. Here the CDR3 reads CASSNWQGNQPQHF. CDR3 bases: TGTGCCAGTAGTAACTGGCAGGGGAATCAGCCCCAGCATTTT. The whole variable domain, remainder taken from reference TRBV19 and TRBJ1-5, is DGGITQSPKYLFRKEGQNVTLSCEQNLNHDAMYWYRQDPGQGLRLIYYSQIVNDFQKGDIAEGYSVSREKKESFPLTVTSAQKNPTAFYLCASSNWQGNQPQHFGDGTRLSIL.

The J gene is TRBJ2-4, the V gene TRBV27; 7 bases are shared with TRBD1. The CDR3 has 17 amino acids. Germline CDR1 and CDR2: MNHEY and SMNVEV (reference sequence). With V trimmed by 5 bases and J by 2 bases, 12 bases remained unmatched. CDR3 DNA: TGTGCCAGCAGTAAGATCACAGGGGCGGTGACCAAAAACATTCAGTACTTC. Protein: CASSKITGAVTKNIQYF.

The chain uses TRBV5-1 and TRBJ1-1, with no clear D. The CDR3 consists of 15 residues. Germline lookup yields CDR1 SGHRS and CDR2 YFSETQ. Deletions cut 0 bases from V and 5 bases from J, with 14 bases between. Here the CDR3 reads CASSLEVWGGTEAFF. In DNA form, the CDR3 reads TGCGCCAGCAGCTTGGAGGTTTGGGGAGGGACTGAAGCTTTCTTT.

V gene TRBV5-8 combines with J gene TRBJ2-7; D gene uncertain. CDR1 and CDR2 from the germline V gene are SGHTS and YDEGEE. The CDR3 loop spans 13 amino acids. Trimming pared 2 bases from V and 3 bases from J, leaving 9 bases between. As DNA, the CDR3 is TGTGCCAGCAGCTTCGAGCCCTACTACGAGCAGTACTTC. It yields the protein CASSFEPYYEQYF. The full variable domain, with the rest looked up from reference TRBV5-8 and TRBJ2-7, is EAGVTQSPTHLIKTRGQQATLRCSPISGHTSVYWYQQALGLGLQFLLWYDEGEERNRGNFPPRFSGRQFPNYSSELNVNALELEDSALYLCASSFEPYYEQYFGPGTRLTVT.

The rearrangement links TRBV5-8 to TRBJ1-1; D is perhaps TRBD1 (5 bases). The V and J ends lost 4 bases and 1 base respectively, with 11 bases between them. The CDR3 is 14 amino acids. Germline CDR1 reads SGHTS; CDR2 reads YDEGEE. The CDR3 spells CASSGWRGNTEAFF. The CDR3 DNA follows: TGTGCCAGCAGCGGGTGGAGGGGGAACACTGAAGCTTTCTTT.

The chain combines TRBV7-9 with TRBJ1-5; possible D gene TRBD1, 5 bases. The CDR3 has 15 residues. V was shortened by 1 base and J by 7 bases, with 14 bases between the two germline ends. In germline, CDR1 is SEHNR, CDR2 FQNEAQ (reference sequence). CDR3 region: CASSLEGVHGQPQHF. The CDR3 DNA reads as TGTGCCAGCAGCTTAGAAGGGGTCCACGGCCAGCCCCAGCATTTT.

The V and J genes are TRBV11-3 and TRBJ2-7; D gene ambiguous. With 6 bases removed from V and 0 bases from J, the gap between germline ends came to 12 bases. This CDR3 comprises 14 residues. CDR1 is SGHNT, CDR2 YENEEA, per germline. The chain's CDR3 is CASSPGSSSYEQYF. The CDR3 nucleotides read TGTGCCAGCAGTCCCGGGTCCTCCTCCTACGAGCAGTACTTC.

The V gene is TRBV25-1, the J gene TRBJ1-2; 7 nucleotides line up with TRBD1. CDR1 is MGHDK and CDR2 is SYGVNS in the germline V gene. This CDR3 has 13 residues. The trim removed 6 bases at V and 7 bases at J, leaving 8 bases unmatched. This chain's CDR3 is CASREGAGGGYTF. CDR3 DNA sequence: TGTGCCAGCAGGGAGGGGGCAGGAGGTGGCTACACCTTC.

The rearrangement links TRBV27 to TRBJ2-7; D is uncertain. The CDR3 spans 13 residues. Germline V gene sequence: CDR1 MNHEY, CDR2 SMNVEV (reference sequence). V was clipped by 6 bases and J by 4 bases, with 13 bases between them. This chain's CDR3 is CASSAGSGYEQYF. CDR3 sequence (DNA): TGTGCCAGCAGCGCTGGCTCAGGTTACGAGCAGTACTTC.

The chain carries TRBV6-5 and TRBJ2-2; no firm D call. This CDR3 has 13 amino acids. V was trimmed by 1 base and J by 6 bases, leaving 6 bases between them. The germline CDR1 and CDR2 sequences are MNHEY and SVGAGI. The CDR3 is CASSYYWPGELFF. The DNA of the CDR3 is TGTGCCAGCAGTTACTATTGGCCCGGGGAGCTGTTTTTT.

CDR3 amino acids: CASGHRSYNEQFF. CDR3 nucleotide sequence: TGTGCCAGCGGACATCGGTCCTACAATGAGCAGTTCTTC. The chain couples TRBV25-1 to TRBJ2-1, with D possibly being TRBD1 (5 bases). V was cut by 8 bases and J by 1 base, with 9 bases left in between. Germline V lookup: CDR1 MGHDK, CDR2 SYGVNS. The CDR3 has 13 residues.

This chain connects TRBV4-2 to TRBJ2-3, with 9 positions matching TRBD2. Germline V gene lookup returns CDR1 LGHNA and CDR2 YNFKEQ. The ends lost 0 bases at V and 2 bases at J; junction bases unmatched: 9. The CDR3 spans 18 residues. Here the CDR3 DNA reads TGTGCCAGCAGCCAAGAATCGTGGGCGGGAGGGGACACAGATACGCAGTATTTT. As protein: CASSQESWAGGDTDTQYF.

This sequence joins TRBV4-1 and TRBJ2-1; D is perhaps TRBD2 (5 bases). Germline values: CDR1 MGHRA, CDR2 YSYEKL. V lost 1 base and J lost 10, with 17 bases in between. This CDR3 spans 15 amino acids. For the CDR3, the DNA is TGCGCCAGCAGCCAAGCGTCGTCGGGATCGTGGGAGCAGTTCTTC. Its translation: CASSQASSGSWEQFF.

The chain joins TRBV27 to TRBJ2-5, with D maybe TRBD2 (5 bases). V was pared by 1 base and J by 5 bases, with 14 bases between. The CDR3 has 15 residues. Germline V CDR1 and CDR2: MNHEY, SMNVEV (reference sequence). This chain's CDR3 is CASSLYGVGYETQYF. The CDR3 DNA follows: TGTGCCAGCAGTTTATACGGGGTGGGTTACGAGACCCAGTACTTC.

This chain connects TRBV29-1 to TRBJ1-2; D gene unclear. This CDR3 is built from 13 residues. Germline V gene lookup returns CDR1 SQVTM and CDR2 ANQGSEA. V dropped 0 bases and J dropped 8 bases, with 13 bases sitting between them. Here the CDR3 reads CSVEEAGRFGYTF. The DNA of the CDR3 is TGCAGCGTTGAAGAAGCCGGGCGGTTCGGCTACACCTTC. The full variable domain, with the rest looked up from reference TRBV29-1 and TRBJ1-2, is SAVISQKPSRDICQRGTSLTIQCQVDSQVTMMFWYRQQPGQSLTLIATANQGSEATYESGFVIDKFPISRPNLTFSTLTVSNMSPEDSSIYLCSVEEAGRFGYTFGSGTRLTVV.

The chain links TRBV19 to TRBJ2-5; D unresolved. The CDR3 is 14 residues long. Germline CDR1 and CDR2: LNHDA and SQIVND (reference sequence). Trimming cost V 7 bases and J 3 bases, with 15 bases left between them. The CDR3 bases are TGTGCCAGTACCACCTACGGCGGAGAAGAGACCCAGTACTTC. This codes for CASTTYGGEETQYF.

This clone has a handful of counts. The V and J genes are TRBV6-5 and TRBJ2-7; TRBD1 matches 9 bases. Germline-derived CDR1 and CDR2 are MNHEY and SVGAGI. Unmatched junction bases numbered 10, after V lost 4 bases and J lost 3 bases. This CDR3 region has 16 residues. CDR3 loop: CASSFKTGGTLYEQYF. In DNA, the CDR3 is TGTGCCAGCAGTTTCAAGACAGGGGGGACCCTCTACGAGCAGTACTTC.

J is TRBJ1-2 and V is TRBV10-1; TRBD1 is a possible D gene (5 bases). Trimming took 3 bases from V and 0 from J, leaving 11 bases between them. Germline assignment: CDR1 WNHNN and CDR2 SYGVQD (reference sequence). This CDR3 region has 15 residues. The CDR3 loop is CASSETGTANYGYTF. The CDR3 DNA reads TGCGCCAGCAGTGAAACGGGGACTGCTAACTATGGCTACACCTTC.

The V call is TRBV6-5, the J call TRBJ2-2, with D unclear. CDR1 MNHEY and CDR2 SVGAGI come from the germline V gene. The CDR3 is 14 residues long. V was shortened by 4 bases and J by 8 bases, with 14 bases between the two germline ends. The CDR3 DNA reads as TGTGCCAGCAGTTTAATGAACGTGGGAGGGGAGCTGTTTTTT. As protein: CASSLMNVGGELFF.